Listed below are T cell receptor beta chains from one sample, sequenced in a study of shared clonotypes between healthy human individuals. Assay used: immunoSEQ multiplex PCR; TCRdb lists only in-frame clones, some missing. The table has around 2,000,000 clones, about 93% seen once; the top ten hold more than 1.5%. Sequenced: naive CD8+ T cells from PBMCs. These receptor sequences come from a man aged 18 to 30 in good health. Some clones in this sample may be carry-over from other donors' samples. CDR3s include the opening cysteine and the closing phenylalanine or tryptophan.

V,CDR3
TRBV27,CASSYSSGTFTYEQYF
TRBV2,CASSEVLADNEQFF
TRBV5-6,CASSFKVSYEQYF
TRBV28,CASSERQDTDTQYF
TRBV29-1,CSVWREWSTDTQYF
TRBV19,CASSAPADSGEAFF
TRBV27,CASSSGTHSNQPQHF
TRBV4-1,CASSQELNWDTEAFF
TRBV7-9,CASSLFAGPAYNEQFF
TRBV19,CASSTWGISYEQYF
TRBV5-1,CASSLELHRMNTEAFF
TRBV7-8,CASSPGEGTQYF
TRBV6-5,CASRSDRGGNSPLHF
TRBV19,CASSRGGKRVYNEQFF
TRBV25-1,CASSPLGLYDGELFF
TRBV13,CASSRWTSGSYEQYF
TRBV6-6,CASSYALRANTEAFF
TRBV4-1,CASSQRGAYEQFF
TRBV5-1,CASALGQGSYEQYF
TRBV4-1,CASSQDAQYEQYF
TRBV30,CAWSVLNVRNQPQHF
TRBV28,CASTGPASGPDSTDTQYF
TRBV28,CASRPGLAGVEVYNEQFF
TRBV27,CASSLVGTGETQYF
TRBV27,CASSPGTSGREIRFF
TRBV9,CASSVGRSLNEQFF
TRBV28,CASSFRGPYGYTF
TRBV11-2,CASSLGLGLTDTQYF
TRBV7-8,CASSLTGGDQPQHF
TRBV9,CASRPGTVDPDTQYF
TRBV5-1,CASKDSGGWTEQFF
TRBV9,CASSARSGQGLNNEQFF